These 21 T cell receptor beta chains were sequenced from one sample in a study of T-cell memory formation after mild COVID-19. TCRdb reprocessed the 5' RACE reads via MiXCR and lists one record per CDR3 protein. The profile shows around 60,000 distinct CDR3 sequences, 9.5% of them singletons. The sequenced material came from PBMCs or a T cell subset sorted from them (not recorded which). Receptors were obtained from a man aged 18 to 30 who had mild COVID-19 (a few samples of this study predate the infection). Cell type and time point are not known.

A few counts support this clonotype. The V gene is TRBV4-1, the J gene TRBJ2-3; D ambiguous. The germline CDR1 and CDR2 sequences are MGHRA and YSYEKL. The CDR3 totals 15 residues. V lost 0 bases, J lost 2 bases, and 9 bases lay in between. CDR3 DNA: TGCGCCAGCAGCCAAGATGGCACCGCCACAGATACGCAGTATTTT. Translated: CASSQDGTATDTQYF.

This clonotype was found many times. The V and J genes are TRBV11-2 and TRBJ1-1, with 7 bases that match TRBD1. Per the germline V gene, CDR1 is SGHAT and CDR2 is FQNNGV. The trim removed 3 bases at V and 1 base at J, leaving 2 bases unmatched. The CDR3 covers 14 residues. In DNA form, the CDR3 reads TGTGCCAGCAGCTTCACAGGGGCGAACACTGAAGCTTTCTTT. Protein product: CASSFTGANTEAFF.

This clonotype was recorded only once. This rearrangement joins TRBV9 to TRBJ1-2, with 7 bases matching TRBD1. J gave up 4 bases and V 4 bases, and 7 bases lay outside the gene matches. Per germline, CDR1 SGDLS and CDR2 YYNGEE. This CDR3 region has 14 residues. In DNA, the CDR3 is TGTGCCAGCAGCAGGGACAGCGGACCCTATGGCTACACCTTC. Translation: CASSRDSGPYGYTF. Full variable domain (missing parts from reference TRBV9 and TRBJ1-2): DSGVTQTPKHLITATGQRVTLRCSPRSGDLSVYWYQQSLDQGLQFLIQYYNGEERAKGNILERFSAQQFPDLHSELNLSSLELGDSALYFCASSRDSGPYGYTFGSGTRLTVV.

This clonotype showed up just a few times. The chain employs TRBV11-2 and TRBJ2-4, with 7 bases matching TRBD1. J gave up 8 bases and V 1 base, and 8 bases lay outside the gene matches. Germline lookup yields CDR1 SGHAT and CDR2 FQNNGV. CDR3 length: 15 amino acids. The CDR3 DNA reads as TGTGCCAGCAGCTTAGTAGGGGGCAGGTCGGACATTCAGTACTTC. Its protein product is CASSLVGGRSDIQYF.

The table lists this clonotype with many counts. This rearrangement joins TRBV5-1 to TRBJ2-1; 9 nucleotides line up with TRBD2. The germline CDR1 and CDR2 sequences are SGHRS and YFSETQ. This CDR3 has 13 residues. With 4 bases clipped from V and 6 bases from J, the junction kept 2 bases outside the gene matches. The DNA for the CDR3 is TGCGCCAGCAGCCAGCGGGGGGTCAATGAGCAGTTCTTC. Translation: CASSQRGVNEQFF. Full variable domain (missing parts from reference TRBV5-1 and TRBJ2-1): KAGVTQTPRYLIKTRGQQVTLSCSPISGHRSVSWYQQTPGQGLQFLFEYFSETQRNKGNFPGRFSGRQFSNSRSEMNVSTLELGDSALYLCASSQRGVNEQFFGPGTRLTVL.

CDR3 in amino acids: CASSMDRGTEAFF. The CDR3 DNA is TGTGCCAGCAGTATGGACAGGGGCACTGAAGCTTTCTTT. The rearrangement joins TRBV12-3 or TRBV12-4 to TRBJ1-1; TRBD1 matches at 9 bases. The CDR3 totals 13 residues. The V and J ends lost 5 bases and 4 bases, in that order; junction bases with no gene match: 2.

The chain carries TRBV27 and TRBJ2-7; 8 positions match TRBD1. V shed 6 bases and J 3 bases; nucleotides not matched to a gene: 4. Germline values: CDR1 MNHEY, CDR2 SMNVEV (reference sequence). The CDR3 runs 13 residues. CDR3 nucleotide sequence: TGTGCCAGCAGCCCCGGGACAGGCTACGAGCAGTACTTC. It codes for CASSPGTGYEQYF.

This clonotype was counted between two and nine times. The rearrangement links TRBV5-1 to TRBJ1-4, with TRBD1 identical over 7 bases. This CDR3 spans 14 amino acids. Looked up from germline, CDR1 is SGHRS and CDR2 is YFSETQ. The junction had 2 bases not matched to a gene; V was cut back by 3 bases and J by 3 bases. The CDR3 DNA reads TGCGCCAGCAGCTCCGGGACAGCTAATGAAAAACTGTTTTTT. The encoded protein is CASSSGTANEKLFF.

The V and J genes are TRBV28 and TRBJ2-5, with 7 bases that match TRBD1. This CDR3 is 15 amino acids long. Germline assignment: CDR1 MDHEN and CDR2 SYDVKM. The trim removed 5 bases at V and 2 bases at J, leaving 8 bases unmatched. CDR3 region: CASSRTGTAQETQYF. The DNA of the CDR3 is TGTGCCAGCAGTCGAACCGGGACAGCTCAAGAGACCCAGTACTTC.

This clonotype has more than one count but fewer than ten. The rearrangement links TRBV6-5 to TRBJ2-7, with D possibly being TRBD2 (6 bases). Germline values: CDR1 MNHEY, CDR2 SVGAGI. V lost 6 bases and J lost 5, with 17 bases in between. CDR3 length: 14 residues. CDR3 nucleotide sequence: TGTGCCAGCAGAAGACAACTAGCTATAAACGAGCAGTACGTC. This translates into CASRRQLAINEQYV.

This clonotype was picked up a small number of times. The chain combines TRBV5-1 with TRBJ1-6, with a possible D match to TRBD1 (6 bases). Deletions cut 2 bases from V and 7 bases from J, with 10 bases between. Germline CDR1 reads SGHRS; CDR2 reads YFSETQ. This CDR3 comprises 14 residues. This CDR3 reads CASSFGGQNSPLHF. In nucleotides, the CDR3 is TGCGCCAGCAGCTTTGGGGGACAAAATTCACCCCTCCACTTT.

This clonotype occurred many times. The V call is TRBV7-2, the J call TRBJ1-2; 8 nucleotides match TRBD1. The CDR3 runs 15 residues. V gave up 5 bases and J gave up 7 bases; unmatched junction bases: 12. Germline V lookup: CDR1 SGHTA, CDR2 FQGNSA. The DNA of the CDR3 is TGTGCCAGCAGCCTACAGTTCGGGCAGGGGGCTGGCTACACCTTC. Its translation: CASSLQFGQGAGYTF.

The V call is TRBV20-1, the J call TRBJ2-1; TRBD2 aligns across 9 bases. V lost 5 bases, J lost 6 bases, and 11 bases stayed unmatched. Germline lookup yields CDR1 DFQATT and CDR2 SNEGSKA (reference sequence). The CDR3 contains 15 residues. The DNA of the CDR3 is TGCAGTGCTCCCGACCGCGGGGGGGCAATCAATGAGCAGTTCTTC. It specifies CSAPDRGGAINEQFF.

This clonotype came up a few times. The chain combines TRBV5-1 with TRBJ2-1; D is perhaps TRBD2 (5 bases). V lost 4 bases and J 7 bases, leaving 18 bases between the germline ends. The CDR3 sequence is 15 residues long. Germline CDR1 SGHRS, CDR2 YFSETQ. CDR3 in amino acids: CASSLGPGGWNEQFF. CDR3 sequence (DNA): TGCGCCAGCAGCCTAGGGCCCGGCGGGTGGAATGAGCAGTTCTTC. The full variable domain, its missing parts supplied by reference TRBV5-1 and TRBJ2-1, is KAGVTQTPRYLIKTRGQQVTLSCSPISGHRSVSWYQQTPGQGLQFLFEYFSETQRNKGNFPGRFSGRQFSNSRSEMNVSTLELGDSALYLCASSLGPGGWNEQFFGPGTRLTVL.

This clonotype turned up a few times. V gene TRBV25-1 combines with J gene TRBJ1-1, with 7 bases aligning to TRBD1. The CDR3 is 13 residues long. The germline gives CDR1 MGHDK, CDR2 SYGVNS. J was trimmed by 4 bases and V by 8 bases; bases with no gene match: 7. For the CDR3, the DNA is TGTGCCAGCGGATTATCAGGGGGCACTGAAGCTTTCTTT. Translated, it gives CASGLSGGTEAFF.

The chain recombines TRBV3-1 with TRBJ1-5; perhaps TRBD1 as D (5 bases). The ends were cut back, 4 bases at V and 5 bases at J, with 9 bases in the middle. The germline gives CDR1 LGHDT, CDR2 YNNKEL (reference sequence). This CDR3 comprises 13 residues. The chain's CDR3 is CASSPARDQPQHF. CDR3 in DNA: TGTGCCAGCAGCCCAGCCAGGGATCAGCCCCAGCATTTT.

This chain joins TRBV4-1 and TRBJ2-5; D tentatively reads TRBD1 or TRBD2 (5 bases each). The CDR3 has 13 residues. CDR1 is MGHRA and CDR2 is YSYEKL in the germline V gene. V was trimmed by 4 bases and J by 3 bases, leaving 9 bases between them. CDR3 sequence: CASSRQTKETQYF. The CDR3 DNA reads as TGCGCCAGCAGCCGACAGACTAAAGAGACCCAGTACTTC.

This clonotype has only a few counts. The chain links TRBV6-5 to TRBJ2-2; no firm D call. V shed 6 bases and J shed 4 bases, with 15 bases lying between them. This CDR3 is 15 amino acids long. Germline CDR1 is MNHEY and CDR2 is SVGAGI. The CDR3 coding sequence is TGTGCCAGCAGACACCTCCCGTGGGGCACCGGGGAGCTGTTTTTT. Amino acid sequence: CASRHLPWGTGELFF.

The CDR3 DNA reads TGTGCCAGCAGCTACTCAGGGGATTCCCCAGCTTTCTTT. The encoded protein is CASSYSGDSPAFF. This chain uses TRBV7-9 with TRBJ1-1, with D maybe TRBD1 (6 bases). Germline V lookup: CDR1 SEHNR, CDR2 FQNEAQ (reference sequence). This CDR3 comprises 13 residues. The V gene lost 4 bases and the J gene lost 10 bases, with 16 bases spanning the gap.

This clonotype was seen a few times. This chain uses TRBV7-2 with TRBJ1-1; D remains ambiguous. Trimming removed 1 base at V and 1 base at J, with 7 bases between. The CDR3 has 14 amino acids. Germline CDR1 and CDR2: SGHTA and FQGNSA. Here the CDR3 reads CASSLGWQNTEAFF. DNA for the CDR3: TGTGCCAGCAGCTTAGGGTGGCAGAACACTGAAGCTTTCTTT.

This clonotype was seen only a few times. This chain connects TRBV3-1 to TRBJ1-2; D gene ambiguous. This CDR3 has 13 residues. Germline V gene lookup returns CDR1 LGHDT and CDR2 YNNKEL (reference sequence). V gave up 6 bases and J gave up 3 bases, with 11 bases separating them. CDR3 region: CASSGDSDYGYTF. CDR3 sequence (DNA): TGTGCCAGCAGTGGAGACTCTGACTATGGCTACACCTTC.